The rows below give T cell receptor beta chains drawn from one sample of a study of beta chain features in type 1 diabetes. TCRdb's copy holds only in-frame clones and misses some; the assay was immunoSEQ multiplex PCR. The sample holds a few hundred thousand clones, approximately 12% seen once. Sequencing was performed on naive CD4+ T cells from blood. The receptors come from a woman in her late teens or twenties with type 1 diabetes. CDR3s leave out the opening cysteine and the closing phenylalanine or tryptophan. Expanded clones are given a class, and other clones once, few, many or no size at all.

j_call	v_call	clone_size	cdr3_aa
TRBJ1-2	TRBV5-6	few	ASSLRTGYGYT
TRBJ2-1	TRBV7-3	NA	ASSRLGTEQF
TRBJ2-5	TRBV4-3	few	ASSPKRGAQETQY
TRBJ1-5	TRBV7-2	NA	ASSLVQGSGQPQH
TRBJ1-4	TRBV11-1	NA	ASSLGHTTTNEKLF
TRBJ1-5	TRBV19	few	ASRTVEGNQPQH
TRBJ2-5	TRBV29-1	few	SATGGQETQY
TRBJ2-7	TRBV7-9	few	ASSLLGQGNYEQY
TRBJ2-1	TRBV7-2	few	ASSLGWADNEQF
TRBJ2-3	TRBV6-5	few	ASSYGASGSSDTQY
TRBJ2-5	TRBV29-1	few	SARPGQGAETQY
TRBJ2-7	TRBV5-6	few	ASSSSSGSYEQY
TRBJ2-5	TRBV7-2	NA	ASSLGRGYRETQY
TRBJ2-2	TRBV9	NA	ASSVTPDRAITGELF
TRBJ2-7	TRBV5-1	NA	ASSLGDSTREQY
TRBJ2-7	TRBV18	NA	ASSPGGSYEQY
TRBJ1-2	TRBV6-6	NA	ASSYLGRSLLS
TRBJ1-4	TRBV7-2	few	ASRTRAYANEKLF
TRBJ2-5	TRBV23-1	NA	ASSPPRTGGETQY
TRBJ2-3	TRBV19	few	ASSTSISGSSTDTQY
TRBJ1-2	TRBV18	NA	ASSPRPGQGTLNYGYT
TRBJ1-2	TRBV21-1	NA	ASSNSRGQNSVYT
TRBJ1-6	TRBV2	NA	ASTIQGPYNSPLH
TRBJ2-3	TRBV28	NA	ASMFPETTDTQY
TRBJ2-5	TRBV5-1	NA	ASSLEGETQY
TRBJ2-3	TRBV29-1	NA	SVLDRGTKDTQY
TRBJ2-7	TRBV6-5	NA	ASSYAGRGYEQY
TRBJ1-1	TRBV5-1	NA	ASSLAGNTEAF
TRBJ2-1	TRBV25-1	few	ASSEGGRAKNEQF
TRBJ2-7	TRBV27	few	ASTRGGRGISSEQY
TRBJ2-6	TRBV9	NA	ASSVRGISGANVLT
TRBJ2-3	TRBV4-1	NA	ASSQGAGGRWTDTQY
TRBJ2-3	TRBV7-3	few	ASSLTTQDTQY
TRBJ1-2	TRBV29-1	few	SVSPRLDRFYGYT
TRBJ1-5	TRBV15	few	ATSGDDISIRPQH
TRBJ2-6	TRBV28	NA	ASTPGGSGANVLT
TRBJ1-1	TRBV5-6	NA	ASSLFRARNTEAF
TRBJ2-2	TRBV13	few	ASSWGVGDTGELF
TRBJ2-7	TRBV28	few	ATLPPGKNEQY
TRBJ1-1	TRBV29-1	NA	SVAYTGGDGTEAF
TRBJ1-2	TRBV4-3	NA	ASSERDRVIGVDGYT
TRBJ2-1	TRBV14	NA	ASSKTGDAGF
TRBJ1-1	TRBV4-3	few	ASSGNRGNTEAF
TRBJ2-1	TRBV7-2	few	ASAPLAGGGTYNEQF
TRBJ1-2	TRBV5-1	NA	ASRLRRVANYGYT
TRBJ2-7	TRBV7-2	few	ASSLDNEQY
TRBJ1-5	TRBV10-3	few	AISEQGSNQPQH
TRBJ1-1	TRBV19	NA	ASSSRDRGRRTEAF
TRBJ2-1	TRBV7-9	NA	ASSPVYNEQF
TRBJ2-2	TRBV28	NA	ASTSLGQSNTGELF
TRBJ2-4	TRBV13	few	ASSPGLMKNIQY
TRBJ2-7	TRBV29-1	NA	SVDEQY